This TCR beta chain was observed in a study of OX40 agonist ivuxolimab in advanced cancers. Turning to the study itself: A mean age of around 60 years, range about 20 to 85, was recorded, and roughly 83% were male. In three patients, partial responses were observed, one with hepatocellular carcinoma and two with cutaneous melanoma.

Whole-study findings and limits: Expanded peripheral T cell antigen specificity was not determined.

About this clone itself: The target antigen is unknown.

The data were produced by immunoSEQ multiplex PCR, yet TCRdb's version contains in-frame clones alone and is incomplete. The sample yields about 79,000 clones, about nine tenths seen once. V was pared by 5 bases and J by 9 bases, with 20 bases between. Per germline, CDR1 SEHNR and CDR2 FQNEAQ (reference sequence). The CDR3 runs 14 residues. The genes are TRBV7-9 and TRBJ2-7, with D tentatively TRBD2 (6 bases). This sequence was found in an adult with an advanced solid tumor such as melanoma, head and neck, liver or kidney cancer. The sample in question was CD4+ or CD8+ T cells sorted from blood, obtained in a trial of the OX40 agonist ivuxolimab. The CDR3 coding sequence is TGTGCCAGCAGCACCTCGGCGGGGACGGCTAGGCAGTACTTC. Protein product: CASSTSAGTARQYF. Variable domain in full (rest from reference TRBV7-9 and TRBJ2-7): DTGVSQNPRHKITKRGQNVTFRCDPISEHNRLYWYRQTLGQGPEFLTYFQNEAQLEKSRLLSDRFSAERPKGSFSTLEIQRTEQGDSAMYLCASSTSAGTARQYFGPGTRLTVT.